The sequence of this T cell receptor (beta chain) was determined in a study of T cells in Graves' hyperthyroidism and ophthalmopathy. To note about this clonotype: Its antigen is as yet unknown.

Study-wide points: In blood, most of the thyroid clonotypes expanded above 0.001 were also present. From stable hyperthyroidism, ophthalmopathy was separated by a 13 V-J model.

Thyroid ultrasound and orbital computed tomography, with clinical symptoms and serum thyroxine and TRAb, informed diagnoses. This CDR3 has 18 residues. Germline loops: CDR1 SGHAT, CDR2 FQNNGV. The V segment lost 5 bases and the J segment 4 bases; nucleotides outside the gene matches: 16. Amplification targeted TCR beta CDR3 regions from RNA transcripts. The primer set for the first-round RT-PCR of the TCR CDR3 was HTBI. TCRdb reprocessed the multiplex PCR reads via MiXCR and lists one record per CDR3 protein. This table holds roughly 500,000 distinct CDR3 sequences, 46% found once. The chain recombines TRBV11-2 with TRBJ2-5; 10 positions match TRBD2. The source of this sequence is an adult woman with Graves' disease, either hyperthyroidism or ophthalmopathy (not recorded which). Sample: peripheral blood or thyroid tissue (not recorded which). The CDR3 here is CASSPLIAGGTSGETQYF. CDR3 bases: TGTGCCAGCAGCCCGTTAATAGCGGGAGGCACCTCAGGAGAGACCCAGTACTTC.